This note documents a single T cell receptor beta chain sequence. Its cognate antigen is unknown. Preparing the TCRbeta library involved the use of unique molecular identifiers. TCRdb analysed the PCR reads with MiXCR anew, one entry per CDR3 protein. The sample lists roughly 350,000 distinct CDR3 sequences; roughly 15% were seen once. The record originates from a study of T-cell reconstitution after alpha-beta-depleted transplantation in children. Study outcomes and limitations: Newly generated T cells supplied most T-cell counts and diversity one year post-transplant. After transplant, at about two months, alpha-beta T cells were reportedly derived from several hundred expanded graft clones. High day-60 TCRbeta diversity in some patients came from surviving recipient T cells and thymic progenitors.

Here the sequenced sample was PBMCs, mostly from graft donor cells, taken 360 days after TCRalphabeta/CD19-depleted stem cell transplant. The receptor's source is a male patient between 2 and 15 years old who had a stem cell transplant for acute lymphoblastic leukemia, so the T cells may come from the graft donor.

The CDR3 protein is CASSQDERGRTDTQYF. The DNA for the CDR3 is TGCGCCAGCAGCCAAGATGAAAGGGGGCGTACAGATACGCAGTATTTT. The chain is built from TRBV4-3 and TRBJ2-3, with TRBD1 matching over 7 bases. With 0 bases clipped from V and 3 bases from J, the junction kept 6 bases outside the gene matches. The V gene's germline CDR1 is LGHNA and CDR2 YSLEER. The CDR3 runs 16 residues.